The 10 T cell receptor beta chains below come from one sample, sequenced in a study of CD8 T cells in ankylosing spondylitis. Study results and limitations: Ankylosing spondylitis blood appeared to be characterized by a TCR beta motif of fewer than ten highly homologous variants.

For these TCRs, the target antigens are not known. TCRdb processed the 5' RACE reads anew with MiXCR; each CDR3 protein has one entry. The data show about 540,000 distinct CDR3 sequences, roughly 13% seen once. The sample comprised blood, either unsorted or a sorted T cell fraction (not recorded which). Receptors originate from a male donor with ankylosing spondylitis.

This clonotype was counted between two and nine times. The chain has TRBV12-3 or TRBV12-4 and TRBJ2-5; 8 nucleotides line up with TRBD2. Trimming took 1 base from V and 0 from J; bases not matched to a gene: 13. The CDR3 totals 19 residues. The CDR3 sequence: CASSLVALAGLEYQETQYF. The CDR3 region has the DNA TGTGCCAGCAGTTTAGTGGCTTTAGCGGGACTAGAGTACCAAGAGACCCAGTACTTC.

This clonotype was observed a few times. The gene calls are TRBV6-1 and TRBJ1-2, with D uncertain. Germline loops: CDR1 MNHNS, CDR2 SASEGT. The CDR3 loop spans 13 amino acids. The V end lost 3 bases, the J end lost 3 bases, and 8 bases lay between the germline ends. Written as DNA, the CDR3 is TGTGCCAGCAGTGAGGGTCAAGACTATGGCTACACCTTC. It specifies CASSEGQDYGYTF.

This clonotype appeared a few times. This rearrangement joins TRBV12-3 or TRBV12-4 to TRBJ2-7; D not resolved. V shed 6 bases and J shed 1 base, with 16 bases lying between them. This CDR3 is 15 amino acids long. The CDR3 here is CASSLSSLLSYEQYF. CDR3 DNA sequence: TGTGCCAGCAGCCTTAGTAGTCTCTTATCCTACGAGCAGTACTTC.

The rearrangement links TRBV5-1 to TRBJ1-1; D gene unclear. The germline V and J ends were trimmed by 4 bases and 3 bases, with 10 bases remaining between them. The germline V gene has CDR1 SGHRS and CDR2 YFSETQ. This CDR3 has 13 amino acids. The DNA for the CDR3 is TGCGCCAGCAGCCCGGGTCTAGACACTGAAGCTTTCTTT. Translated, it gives CASSPGLDTEAFF.

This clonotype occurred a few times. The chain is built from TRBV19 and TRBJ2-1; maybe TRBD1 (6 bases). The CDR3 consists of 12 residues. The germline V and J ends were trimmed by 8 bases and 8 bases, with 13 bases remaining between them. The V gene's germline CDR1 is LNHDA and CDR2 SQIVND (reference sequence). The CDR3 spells CASQEGGYEQFF. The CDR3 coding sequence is TGTGCCAGTCAGGAAGGGGGATATGAGCAGTTCTTC. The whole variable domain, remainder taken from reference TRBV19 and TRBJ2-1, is DGGITQSPKYLFRKEGQNVTLSCEQNLNHDAMYWYRQDPGQGLRLIYYSQIVNDFQKGDIAEGYSVSREKKESFPLTVTSAQKNPTAFYLCASQEGGYEQFFGPGTRLTVL.

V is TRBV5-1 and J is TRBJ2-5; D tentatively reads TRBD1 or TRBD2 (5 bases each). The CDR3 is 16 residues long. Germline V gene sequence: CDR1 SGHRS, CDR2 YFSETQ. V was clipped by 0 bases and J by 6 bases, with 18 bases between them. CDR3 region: CASSLGSRGSYQTQYF. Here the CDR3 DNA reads TGCGCCAGCAGCTTGGGTTCGAGGGGCTCATATCAGACCCAGTACTTC.

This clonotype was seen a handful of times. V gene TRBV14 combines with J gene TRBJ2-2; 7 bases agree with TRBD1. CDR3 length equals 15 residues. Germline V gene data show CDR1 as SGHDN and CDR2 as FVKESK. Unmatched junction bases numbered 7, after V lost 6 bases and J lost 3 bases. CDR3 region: CASRGTARDTGELFF. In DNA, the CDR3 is TGTGCCAGCAGAGGGACAGCGAGAGACACCGGGGAGCTGTTTTTT.

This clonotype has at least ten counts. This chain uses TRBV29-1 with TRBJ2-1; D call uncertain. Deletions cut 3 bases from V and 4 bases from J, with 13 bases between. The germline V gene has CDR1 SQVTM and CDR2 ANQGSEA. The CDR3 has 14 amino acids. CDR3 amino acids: CSVDEERTYNEQFF. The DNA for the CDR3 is TGCAGCGTTGATGAGGAGCGAACATACAATGAGCAGTTCTTC.

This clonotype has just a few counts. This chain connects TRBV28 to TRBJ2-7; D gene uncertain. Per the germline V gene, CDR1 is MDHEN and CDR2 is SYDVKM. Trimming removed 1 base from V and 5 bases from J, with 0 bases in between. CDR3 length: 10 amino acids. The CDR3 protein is CASSLYEQYF. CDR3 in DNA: TGTGCCAGCAGTTTATACGAGCAGTACTTC.

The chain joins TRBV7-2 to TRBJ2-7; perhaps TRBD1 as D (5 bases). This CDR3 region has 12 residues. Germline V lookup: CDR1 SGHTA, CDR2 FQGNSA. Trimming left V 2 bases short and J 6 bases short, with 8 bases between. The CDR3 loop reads CASSLQGTEQYF. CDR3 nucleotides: TGTGCCAGCAGCTTACAGGGTACCGAGCAGTACTTC.